This T cell receptor beta chain was captured in a study of T cell responses to AZD1222 COVID-19 vaccine. Study-level background: Pooling was applied to second doses at about 4 or about 12 weeks.

About this clone itself: The antigen is undetermined.

Germline CDR1 is SGHRS and CDR2 is YFSETQ. V was shortened by 2 bases and J by 4 bases, with 12 bases between the two germline ends. The CDR3 loop spans 14 amino acids. The repertoire was sequenced with immunoSEQ multiplex PCR; TCRdb's copy has only in-frame clones and lacks some. Of roughly 140,000 clones listed, 85% to 90% are singletons. Notes on the study in general: It should be noted that donors were predominantly white British and more often female, and clonal diversity was possibly underestimated. Spike-specific TCR breadth and depth grew following two AZD1222 doses. Targets within unmutated variant regions were reportedly found for nearly half of spike-specific TCRs.

The sample in question was peripheral blood, obtained on day 0 of AZD1222 vaccination. The sequence came from an adult in good health. The chain couples TRBV5-1 to TRBJ1-1, with D unresolved. The CDR3: CASSLEGRFTEAFF. CDR3 nucleotide sequence: TGCGCCAGCAGCTTAGAGGGCAGGTTCACTGAAGCTTTCTTT.